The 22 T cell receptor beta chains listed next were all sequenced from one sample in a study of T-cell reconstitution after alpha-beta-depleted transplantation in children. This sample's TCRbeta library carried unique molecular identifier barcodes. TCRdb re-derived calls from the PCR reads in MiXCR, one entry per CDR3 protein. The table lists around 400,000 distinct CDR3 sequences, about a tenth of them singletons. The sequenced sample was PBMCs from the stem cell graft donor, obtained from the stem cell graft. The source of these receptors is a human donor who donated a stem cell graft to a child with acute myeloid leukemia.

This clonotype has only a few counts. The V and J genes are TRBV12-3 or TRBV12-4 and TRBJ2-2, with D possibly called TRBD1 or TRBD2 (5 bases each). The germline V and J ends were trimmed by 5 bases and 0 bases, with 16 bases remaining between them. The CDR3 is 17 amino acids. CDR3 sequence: CASSITPGTPNTGELFF. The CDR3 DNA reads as TGTGCCAGCAGTATTACGCCCGGGACCCCGAACACCGGGGAGCTGTTTTTT.

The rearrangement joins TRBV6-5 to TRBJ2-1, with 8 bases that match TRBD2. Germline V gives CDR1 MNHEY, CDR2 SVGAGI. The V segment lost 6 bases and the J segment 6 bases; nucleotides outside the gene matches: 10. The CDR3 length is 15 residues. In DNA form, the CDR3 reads TGTGCCAGCAGCCGGGGACTAGTGTATCCCAATGAGCAGTTCTTC. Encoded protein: CASSRGLVYPNEQFF.

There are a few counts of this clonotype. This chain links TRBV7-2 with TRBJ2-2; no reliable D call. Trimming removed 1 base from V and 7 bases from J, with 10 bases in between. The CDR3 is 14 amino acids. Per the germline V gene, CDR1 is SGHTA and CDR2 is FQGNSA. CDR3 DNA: TGTGCCAGCAGCTTAGTGCATATGGACGGGGAGCTGTTTTTT. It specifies CASSLVHMDGELFF. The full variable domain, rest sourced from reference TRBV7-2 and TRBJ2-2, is GAGVSQSPSNKVTEKGKDVELRCDPISGHTALYWYRQSLGQGLEFLIYFQGNSAPDKSGLPSDRFSAERTGGSVSTLTIQRTQQEDSAVYLCASSLVHMDGELFFGEGSRLTVL.

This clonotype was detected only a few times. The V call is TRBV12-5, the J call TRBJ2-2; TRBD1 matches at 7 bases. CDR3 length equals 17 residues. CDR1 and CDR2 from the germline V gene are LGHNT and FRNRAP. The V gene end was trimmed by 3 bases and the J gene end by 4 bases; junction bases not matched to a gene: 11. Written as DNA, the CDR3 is TGTGCTAGTGGTTTTATCCTCCGGGACAGCCCCACCGGGGAGCTGTTTTTT. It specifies CASGFILRDSPTGELFF.

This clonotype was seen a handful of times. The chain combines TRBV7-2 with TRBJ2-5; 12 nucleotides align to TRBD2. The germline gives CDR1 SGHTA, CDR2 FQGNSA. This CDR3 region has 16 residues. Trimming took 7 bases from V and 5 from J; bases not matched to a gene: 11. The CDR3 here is CASTTPLAGGWETQYF. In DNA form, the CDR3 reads TGTGCCAGCACCACCCCACTAGCGGGAGGTTGGGAGACCCAGTACTTC.

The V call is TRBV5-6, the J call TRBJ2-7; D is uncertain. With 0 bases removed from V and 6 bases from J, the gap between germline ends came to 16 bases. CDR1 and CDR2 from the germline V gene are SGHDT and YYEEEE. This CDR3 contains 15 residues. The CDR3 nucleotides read TGTGCCAGCAGCTTGGGGCGAGGTCCTTGGGTCGAGCAGTACGTC. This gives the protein CASSLGRGPWVEQYV.

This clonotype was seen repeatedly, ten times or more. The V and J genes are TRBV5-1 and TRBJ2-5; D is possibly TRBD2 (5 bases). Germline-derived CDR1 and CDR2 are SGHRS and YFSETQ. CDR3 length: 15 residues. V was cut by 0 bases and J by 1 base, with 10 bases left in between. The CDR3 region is CASSLDPGSQETQYF. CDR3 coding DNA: TGCGCCAGCAGCTTGGACCCGGGATCCCAAGAGACCCAGTACTTC.

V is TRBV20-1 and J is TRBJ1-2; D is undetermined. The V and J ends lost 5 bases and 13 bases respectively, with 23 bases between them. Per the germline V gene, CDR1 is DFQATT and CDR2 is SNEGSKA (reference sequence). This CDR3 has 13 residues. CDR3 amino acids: CSAPPDLTSGCTF. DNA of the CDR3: TGCAGTGCTCCTCCGGATCTGACTTCCGGGTGCACCTTC.

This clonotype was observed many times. This chain's CDR3 is CASSPGRGNYEQYF. In DNA, the CDR3 is TGTGCCAGCAGCCCCGGAAGGGGCAACTACGAGCAGTACTTC. The chain carries TRBV3-1 and TRBJ2-7, with D perhaps TRBD1 (5 bases). Germline V lookup: CDR1 LGHDT, CDR2 YNNKEL (reference sequence). The CDR3 sequence is 14 residues long. V lost 4 bases to trimming and J lost 3 bases, with 13 bases between them.

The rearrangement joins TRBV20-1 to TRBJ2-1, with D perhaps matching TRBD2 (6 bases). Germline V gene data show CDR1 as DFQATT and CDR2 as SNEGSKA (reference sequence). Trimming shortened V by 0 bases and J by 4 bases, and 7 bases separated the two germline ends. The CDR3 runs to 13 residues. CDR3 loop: CSAREGGYNEQFF. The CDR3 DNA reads TGCAGTGCTAGAGAGGGGGGATACAATGAGCAGTTCTTC.

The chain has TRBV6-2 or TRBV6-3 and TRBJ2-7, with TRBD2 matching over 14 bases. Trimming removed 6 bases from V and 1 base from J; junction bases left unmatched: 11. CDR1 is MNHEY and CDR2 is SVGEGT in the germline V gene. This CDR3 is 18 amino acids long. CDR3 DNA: TGTGCCAGCAGACTTGGGACTAGCGGGAGAGAACGGTCCTACGAGCAGTACTTC. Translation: CASRLGTSGRERSYEQYF.

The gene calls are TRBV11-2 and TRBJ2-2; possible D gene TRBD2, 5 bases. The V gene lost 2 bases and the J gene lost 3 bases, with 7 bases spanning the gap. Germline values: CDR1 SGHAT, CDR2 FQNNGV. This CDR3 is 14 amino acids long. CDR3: CASSLRDHTGELFF. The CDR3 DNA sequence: TGTGCCAGCAGCTTACGGGATCACACCGGGGAGCTGTTTTTT. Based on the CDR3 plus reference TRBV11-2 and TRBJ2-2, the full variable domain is EAGVAQSPRYKIIEKRQSVAFWCNPISGHATLYWYQQILGQGPKLLIQFQNNGVVDDSQLPKDRFSAERLKGVDSTLKIQPAKLEDSAVYLCASSLRDHTGELFFGEGSRLTVL.

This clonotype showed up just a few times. CDR3 sequence: CASLHDTGRREDNSPLHF. Here the CDR3 DNA reads TGCGCCAGCCTCCATGACACAGGGCGGAGGGAGGATAATTCACCCCTCCACTTT. The chain combines TRBV23-1 with TRBJ1-6; D may be TRBD1 (6 bases). TRBV23-1 is an ORF, with its function uncertain. This CDR3 is 18 amino acids long. Trimming pared 8 bases from V and 5 bases from J, leaving 25 bases between.

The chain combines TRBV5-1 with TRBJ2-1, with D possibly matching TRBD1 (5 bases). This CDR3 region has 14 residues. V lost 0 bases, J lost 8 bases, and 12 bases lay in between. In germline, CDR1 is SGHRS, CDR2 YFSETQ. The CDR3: CASSLVRARDEQFF. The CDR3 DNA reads TGCGCCAGCAGCTTGGTCAGGGCAAGGGATGAGCAGTTCTTC.

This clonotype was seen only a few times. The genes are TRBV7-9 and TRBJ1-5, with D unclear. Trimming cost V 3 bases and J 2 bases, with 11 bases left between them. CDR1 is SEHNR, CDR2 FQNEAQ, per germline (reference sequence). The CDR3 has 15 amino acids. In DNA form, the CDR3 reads TGTGCCAGCAGCTTCTATCCAGGACGCAATCAGCCCCAGCATTTT. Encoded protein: CASSFYPGRNQPQHF.

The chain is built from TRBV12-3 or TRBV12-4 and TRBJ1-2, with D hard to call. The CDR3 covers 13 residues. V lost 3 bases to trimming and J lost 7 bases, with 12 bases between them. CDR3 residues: CASSLYLDGGYTF. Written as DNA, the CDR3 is TGTGCCAGCAGTTTGTATTTGGATGGTGGCTACACCTTC.

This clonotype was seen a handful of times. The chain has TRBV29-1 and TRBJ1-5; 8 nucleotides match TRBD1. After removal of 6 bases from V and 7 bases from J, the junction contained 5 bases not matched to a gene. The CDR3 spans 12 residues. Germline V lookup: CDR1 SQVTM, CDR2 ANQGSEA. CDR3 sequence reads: CSVIDRGQPQHF. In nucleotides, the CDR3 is TGCAGCGTCATTGACAGGGGCCAGCCCCAGCATTTT. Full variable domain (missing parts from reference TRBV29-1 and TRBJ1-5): SAVISQKPSRDICQRGTSLTIQCQVDSQVTMMFWYRQQPGQSLTLIATANQGSEATYESGFVIDKFPISRPNLTFSTLTVSNMSPEDSSIYLCSVIDRGQPQHFGDGTRLSIL.

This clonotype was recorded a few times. Written as DNA, the CDR3 is TGTGCCAGCTTCAGCCCGACAGGGGGAGGCTATGGCTACACCTTC. The encoded protein is CASFSPTGGGYGYTF. The rearrangement links TRBV7-9 to TRBJ1-2; 9 bases match TRBD1. V lost 8 bases to trimming and J lost 4 bases; unmatched junction nucleotides: 11. The CDR3 consists of 15 residues. CDR1 SEHNR and CDR2 FQNEAQ come from the germline V gene (reference sequence).

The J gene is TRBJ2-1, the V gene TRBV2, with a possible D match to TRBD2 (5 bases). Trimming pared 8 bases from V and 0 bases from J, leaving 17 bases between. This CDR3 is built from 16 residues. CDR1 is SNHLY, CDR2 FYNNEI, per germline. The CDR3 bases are TGTGCCAGCGGAGGACCTGGTATAGGCTCCTACAATGAGCAGTTCTTC. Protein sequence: CASGGPGIGSYNEQFF.

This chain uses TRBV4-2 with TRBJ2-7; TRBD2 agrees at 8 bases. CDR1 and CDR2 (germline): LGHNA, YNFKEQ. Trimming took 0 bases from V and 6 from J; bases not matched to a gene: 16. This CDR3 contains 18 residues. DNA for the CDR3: TGTGCCAGCAGCCAAGAAGGCCCTCGGGAGGGGCTCCGGGGCGAGCAGTACTTC. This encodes CASSQEGPREGLRGEQYF.

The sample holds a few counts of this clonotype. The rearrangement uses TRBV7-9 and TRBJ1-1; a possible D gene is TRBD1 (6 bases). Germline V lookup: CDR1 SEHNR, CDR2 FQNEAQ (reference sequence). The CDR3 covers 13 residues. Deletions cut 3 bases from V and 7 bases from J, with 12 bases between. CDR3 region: CASSFGGRLEAFF. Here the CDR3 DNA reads TGTGCCAGCAGCTTCGGGGGGCGGCTTGAAGCTTTCTTT.

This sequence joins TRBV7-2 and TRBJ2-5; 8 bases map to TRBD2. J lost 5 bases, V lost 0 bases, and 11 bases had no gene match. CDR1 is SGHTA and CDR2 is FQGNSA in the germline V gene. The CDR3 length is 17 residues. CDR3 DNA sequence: TGTGCCAGCAGCTTAGCGCTTCAGACTAGCGTTTTGGAGACCCAGTACTTC. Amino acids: CASSLALQTSVLETQYF.